This T cell receptor beta chain was found in a study of control samples from healthy donors and cancer patients. TCRdb keeps only in-frame clones here, not all; method: immunoSEQ multiplex PCR. The data hold some 120,000 clones, with over 75% observed a single time. Germline V lookup: CDR1 SGHRS, CDR2 YFSETQ. CDR3 length equals 16 residues. The ends were cut back, 3 bases at V and 2 bases at J, with 16 bases in the middle. The chain uses TRBV5-1 and TRBJ2-3, with D maybe TRBD2 (6 bases). Sequenced sample: blood. The sequence was obtained from a man in his 60s in good health. The CDR3 is CASSSYLGGITDTQYF. For the CDR3, the DNA is TGCGCCAGCAGCTCCTATTTGGGGGGAATCACAGATACGCAGTATTTT.